These 9 T cell receptor beta chains came from one sample sequenced in a study of shared clonotypes between healthy human individuals. The naive CD8 subset, CD45RO-negative cells positively selected for CCR7, excluded terminally differentiated effector memory CD45RA+ cells. Using immunoSEQ multiplex PCR, the repertoire was profiled, and TCRdb retains in-frame clones only, with some absent. The sample holds some 2 million clones, roughly 95% seen once. The sequenced sample consisted of naive CD8+ T cells sorted from blood. All receptors come from a man younger than 30 in good health.

This clone was recorded once. The chain carries TRBV4-1 and TRBJ2-5; the match to TRBD2 covers 10 bases. J was trimmed by 4 bases and V by 0 bases; bases with no gene match: 8. Per germline, CDR1 MGHRA and CDR2 YSYEKL. The CDR3 covers 17 residues. Here the CDR3 DNA reads TGCGCCAGCAGCCAAGAGCCTAGCGGGGGTCGGGGAGAGACCCAGTACTTC. This encodes CASSQEPSGGRGETQYF.

The V gene is TRBV30, the J gene TRBJ2-7, with 8 bases lining up with TRBD1. V lost 3 bases, J lost 5 bases, and 3 bases stayed unmatched. The germline CDR1 and CDR2 sequences are GTSNPN and SVGIG (reference sequence). The length of the CDR3 is 12 residues. The CDR3 coding sequence is TGTGCCTGGAGGGACAGGGTGGACGAGCAGTACTTC. Protein: CAWRDRVDEQYF.

The chain is built from TRBV27 and TRBJ2-5; the match to TRBD2 covers 10 bases. The CDR3 is 18 residues long. Trimming at V came to 1 base and at J to 3 bases, leaving 11 bases not matched to a gene. CDR1 is MNHEY, CDR2 SMNVEV, per germline (reference sequence). The DNA for the CDR3 is TGTGCCAGCAGTTTATTTGGGTCGGCCCTAGCGGGGGAAGAGACCCAGTACTTC. It encodes CASSLFGSALAGEETQYF.

This rearrangement joins TRBV9 to TRBJ2-7; 7 bases align to TRBD2. With V trimmed by 6 bases and J by 5 bases, 11 bases remained unmatched. Germline V CDR1 and CDR2: SGDLS, YYNGEE. This CDR3 is 14 amino acids long. The CDR3 is CASNSASGGDEQYF. In nucleotides, the CDR3 is TGTGCCAGCAATTCGGCTAGCGGCGGAGACGAGCAGTACTTC.

The chain couples TRBV15 to TRBJ2-3, with 16 bases that match TRBD2. Germline trimming cut 4 bases from V and 4 bases from J; bases unmatched to any gene: 2. This CDR3 region has 16 residues. Germline V CDR1 and CDR2: LNHNV, YYDKDF (reference sequence). The CDR3 DNA sequence: TGTGCCACCAGCAAGGGACTAGCGGGAGGGGCAGATACGCAGTATTTT. It encodes CATSKGLAGGADTQYF.

This clone was found once. The chain couples TRBV4-3 to TRBJ2-7, with 7 bases aligning to TRBD1. The ends lost 4 bases at V and 3 bases at J; junction bases unmatched: 3. CDR3 length: 13 residues. The germline V gene encodes CDR1 LGHNA and CDR2 YSLEER. CDR3 coding DNA: TGCGCCAGCAGCCCCCGGGACAGCTACGAGCAGTACTTC. Protein sequence: CASSPRDSYEQYF.

This rearrangement joins TRBV15 to TRBJ1-1; D gene ambiguous. From germline, CDR1 is LNHNV and CDR2 YYDKDF (reference sequence). With 1 base removed from V and 0 bases from J, the gap between germline ends came to 18 bases. The length of the CDR3 is 18 residues. CDR3 loop: CATSRVLMAGQLNTEAFF. The CDR3 bases are TGTGCCACCAGCAGAGTTCTCATGGCTGGGCAGTTGAACACTGAAGCTTTCTTT.

The V gene is TRBV7-2, the J gene TRBJ2-7, with D hard to call. With 1 base removed from V and 5 bases from J, the gap between germline ends came to 15 bases. The CDR3 is 15 amino acids. Germline assignment: CDR1 SGHTA and CDR2 FQGNSA. CDR3 loop: CASSLGRLGSHEQYF. The CDR3 nucleotides read TGTGCCAGCAGCTTAGGGCGACTTGGAAGCCACGAGCAGTACTTC.

The rearrangement uses TRBV9 and TRBJ1-4; 7 nucleotides match TRBD1. The CDR3 is 16 amino acids. Germline CDR1 SGDLS, CDR2 YYNGEE. With 0 bases clipped from V and 6 bases from J, the junction kept 8 bases outside the gene matches. CDR3 coding DNA: TGTGCCAGCAGCGTAGGAGGGGGCCTTTTAGATGAAAAACTGTTTTTT. This encodes CASSVGGGLLDEKLFF.